The clone carrying this TCR beta chain was picked up many times. The antigen is not known. These data originate in a study of metastatic and nonmetastatic thyroid tumors. Study results and limitations: Within blood and tumor, benign nodules reportedly had significantly lower TCR beta diversity than malignant thyroid tumors did.

V was cut by 4 bases and J by 4 bases, with 5 bases left in between. Germline lookup yields CDR1 SNHLY and CDR2 FYNNEI. CDR3 length: 12 residues. Among the patients, none had received any treatment before thyroid surgery. Original processing notes: For papillary thyroid cancer, a distant-metastasis classifier was constructed from CDR3 differences observed across clinicopathological groups. MiXCR reprocessed the PCR reads for TCRdb. These V and J calls derive from TCRdb rather than the authors' analysis. The sample consists of tens of thousands of clones, more than 15% of them appearing once. The clonotype comes from a female donor with papillary thyroid cancer or a benign thyroid nodule (not recorded which). Some clones in this sample may be carry-over from other donors' samples. Sequenced: blood. The J gene is TRBJ2-1, the V gene TRBV2; unclear D gene. CDR3 sequence (DNA): TGTGCCAGCAGTGTGGTGTACAATGAGCAGTTCTTC. Residues: CASSVVYNEQFF.